Presented here are 23 T cell receptor beta chains from one specimen sequenced in a study of blood T cells in healthy people across ages. Primed by a sample-barcoded 5' primer and a J-beta primer mix, a second PCR proceeded for roughly 6 to 12 cycles. TCRdb re-called the 5' RACE reads through MiXCR, storing one row per CDR3 protein. The sample contains approximately 1.5 million distinct CDR3 sequences, around 35% of which appear only once. The sequencing input was blood. These receptors all stem from a woman between 25 and 40 years old in good health.

V and J are TRBV3-1 and TRBJ2-5; 12 bases fit TRBD2. With 4 bases clipped from V and 11 bases from J, the junction kept 17 bases outside the gene matches. This CDR3 contains 17 residues. The germline CDR1 and CDR2 sequences are LGHDT and YNNKEL (reference sequence). In DNA, the CDR3 is TGTGCCAGCAGCCCCTTCCCGGCTAGCGGGAGGGGGAATGAGCAGTACTTC. Amino acid sequence: CASSPFPASGRGNEQYF.

This clonotype appeared a few times. The V call is TRBV20-1, the J call TRBJ2-5; D might be TRBD2 (6 bases). The CDR3 is 14 residues long. Looked up from germline, CDR1 is DFQATT and CDR2 is SNEGSKA (reference sequence). Trimming shortened V by 6 bases and J by 1 base, and 15 bases separated the two germline ends. The chain's CDR3 is CSAVEGKIQETQYF. The CDR3 nucleotides are TGCAGTGCGGTGGAGGGAAAGATCCAAGAGACCCAGTACTTC.

V gene TRBV14 combines with J gene TRBJ2-3; D is perhaps TRBD2 (6 bases). Germline V gene data show CDR1 as SGHDN and CDR2 as FVKESK. V shed 4 bases and J shed 4 bases, with 15 bases lying between them. The CDR3 has 15 amino acids. CDR3 sequence reads: CASSPPGKRADTQYF. Written as DNA, the CDR3 is TGTGCCAGCAGCCCGCCTGGGAAGCGGGCAGATACGCAGTATTTT.

The chain links TRBV7-9 to TRBJ1-1; 7 nucleotides align to TRBD1. With V trimmed by 4 bases and J by 5 bases, 13 bases remained unmatched. The CDR3 is made up of 16 amino acids. The germline V gene has CDR1 SEHNR and CDR2 FQNEAQ (reference sequence). For the CDR3, the DNA is TGTGCCAGCAGCTCCCTAGGGGGCCTTTCGGATACTGAAGCTTTCTTT. Protein product: CASSSLGGLSDTEAFF.

This clonotype was recorded many times. This chain links TRBV18 with TRBJ2-5, with D possibly matching TRBD2 (5 bases). The germline V gene encodes CDR1 KGHSH and CDR2 LQKENI. The CDR3 sequence is 18 residues long. V lost 5 bases and J lost 4, with 26 bases in between. This CDR3 reads CASSSGLRTSFSLETQYF. The CDR3 DNA reads TGTGCCAGCTCATCGGGTTTGAGGACTTCGTTTTCCCTAGAGACCCAGTACTTC.

The CDR3 loop is CSAALGLAGVETQYF. CDR3 sequence (DNA): TGCAGTGCTGCCCTGGGACTAGCGGGAGTTGAGACCCAGTACTTC. V usage is TRBV20-1 and J usage is TRBJ2-5; 14 nucleotides match TRBD2. CDR3 length equals 15 residues. CDR1 is DFQATT, CDR2 SNEGSKA, per germline (reference sequence). V dropped 5 bases and J dropped 5; count of bases not matched to a gene: 7.

The rearrangement joins TRBV10-1 to TRBJ2-7; 9 bases agree with TRBD1. J lost 1 base, V lost 4 bases, and 5 bases had no gene match. Per germline, CDR1 WNHNN and CDR2 SYGVQD (reference sequence). The CDR3 loop spans 15 amino acids. The CDR3 sequence is CASSATGQGSYEQYF. Here the CDR3 DNA reads TGCGCCAGCAGTGCGACGGGACAGGGATCCTACGAGCAGTACTTC.

The V and J genes are TRBV3-1 and TRBJ1-6; tentative D call: TRBD1 (6 bases). Germline CDR1 is LGHDT and CDR2 is YNNKEL (reference sequence). CDR3 length: 15 amino acids. V shed 8 bases and J shed 0 bases, with 11 bases lying between them. CDR3 nucleotides: TGTGCCAGCGGCAGGGGTAGCTCCTATAATTCACCCCTCCACTTT. Protein product: CASGRGSSYNSPLHF.

Only a few counts were recorded for this clonotype. The V call is TRBV29-1, the J call TRBJ1-2; 7 nucleotides align to TRBD1. V gave up 7 bases and J gave up 4 bases; unmatched junction bases: 12. The CDR3 is made up of 14 amino acids. From germline, CDR1 is SQVTM and CDR2 ANQGSEA. The CDR3 DNA sequence: TGCAGCGACCCGGGACAGCGGCTGATCTATGGCTACACCTTC. The encoded protein is CSDPGQRLIYGYTF. The full variable domain, rest sourced from reference TRBV29-1 and TRBJ1-2, is SAVISQKPSRDICQRGTSLTIQCQVDSQVTMMFWYRQQPGQSLTLIATANQGSEATYESGFVIDKFPISRPNLTFSTLTVSNMSPEDSSIYLCSDPGQRLIYGYTFGSGTRLTVV.

CDR3 DNA sequence: TGTGCCAGCAATGCCTATGATGCGGGACAGAGTAACTATGGCTACACCTTC. It specifies CASNAYDAGQSNYGYTF. The rearrangement joins TRBV6-6 to TRBJ1-2, with 7 positions matching TRBD1. Unmatched junction bases numbered 15, after V lost 7 bases and J lost 1 base. Germline V gene lookup returns CDR1 MNHNY and CDR2 SVGAGI (reference sequence). There are 17 residues in the CDR3.

The CDR3 DNA sequence: TGTGCCAGCAGCATAGGGGCCGGTGAAGAGACCCAGTACTTC. As protein: CASSIGAGEETQYF. The chain joins TRBV9 to TRBJ2-5; D might be TRBD1 (5 bases). V lost 4 bases to trimming and J lost 3 bases, with 13 bases between them. Germline CDR1 reads SGDLS; CDR2 reads YYNGEE. The CDR3 totals 14 residues.

This clonotype was detected a few times. The rearrangement joins TRBV29-1 to TRBJ2-3; TRBD1 is a possible D gene (5 bases). CDR1 and CDR2 from the germline V gene are SQVTM and ANQGSEA. V was clipped by 4 bases and J by 2 bases, with 10 bases between them. The CDR3 extends over 13 amino acids. The CDR3 loop reads CSVVQVNTDTQYF. The CDR3 nucleotides are TGCAGCGTTGTACAGGTTAACACAGATACGCAGTATTTT.

This rearrangement joins TRBV18 to TRBJ2-7, with 10 bases that match TRBD1. This CDR3 is 15 amino acids long. The germline CDR1 and CDR2 sequences are KGHSH and LQKENI. Trimming removed 4 bases from V and 5 bases from J; junction bases left unmatched: 8. The CDR3 DNA reads as TGTGCCAGCTCACACCGGGACAGGGGCAGGGACGAGCAGTACTTC. It translates to CASSHRDRGRDEQYF.

V and J are TRBV6-5 and TRBJ2-7; 11 bases match TRBD2. The length of the CDR3 is 15 residues. The V and J ends lost 6 bases and 3 bases, in that order; junction bases with no gene match: 7. The germline CDR1 and CDR2 sequences are MNHEY and SVGAGI. The chain's CDR3 is CASSLAGGLLYEQYF. The CDR3 DNA reads TGTGCCAGCAGCCTAGCGGGGGGCTTACTCTACGAGCAGTACTTC.

This clonotype was observed a few times. The chain joins TRBV4-1 to TRBJ1-1; no reliable D call. V gave up 4 bases and J gave up 1 base, with 10 bases separating them. The CDR3 is made up of 14 amino acids. Germline-derived CDR1 and CDR2 are MGHRA and YSYEKL. CDR3 DNA sequence: TGCGCCAGCAGCCTATACACTACGAACACTGAAGCTTTCTTT. It encodes CASSLYTTNTEAFF.

This clonotype occurred a few times. The CDR3 DNA follows: TGTGCCAGCAGAGGGAGTAGCCCAAATGGCCCCTACAATGAGCAGTTCTTC. Translating gives CASRGSSPNGPYNEQFF. V gene TRBV21-1 combines with J gene TRBJ2-1; TRBD2, the table's D call, lacks a check against the DNA. TRBV21-1 is shown as a pseudogene. This CDR3 has 17 amino acids.

The chain is built from TRBV12-3 or TRBV12-4 and TRBJ2-3, with D maybe TRBD1 (6 bases). Trimming removed 1 base from V and 2 bases from J, with 10 bases in between. The CDR3 spans 15 residues. The CDR3 loop is CASSLDYRDTDTQYF. The CDR3 DNA is TGTGCCAGCAGTTTAGATTACAGGGACACAGATACGCAGTATTTT.

This clonotype occurred many times. The V call is TRBV10-3, the J call TRBJ2-7, with D perhaps given as TRBD1 or TRBD2 (5 bases each). CDR1 and CDR2 from the germline V gene are ENHRY and SYGVKD. The CDR3 length is 14 residues. V was pared by 4 bases and J by 6 bases, with 16 bases between. The DNA for the CDR3 is TGTGCCATCAGTGGGGACGGACCCTTGGCCGAGCAGTACTTC. Protein product: CAISGDGPLAEQYF.

This clonotype was counted between two and nine times. V is TRBV19 and J is TRBJ2-3; D perhaps matches TRBD1 (6 bases). Germline V gene sequence: CDR1 LNHDA, CDR2 SQIVND (reference sequence). Trimming pared 8 bases from V and 0 bases from J, leaving 21 bases between. This CDR3 comprises 17 residues. The CDR3 region is CASATGTPRRSTDTQYF. For the CDR3, the DNA is TGTGCCAGTGCCACCGGGACACCGAGGAGAAGCACAGATACGCAGTATTTT.

This clonotype showed up many times. V usage is TRBV7-8 and J usage is TRBJ2-7, with 7 bases aligning to TRBD1. Trimming took 1 base from V and 3 from J; bases not matched to a gene: 6. Germline-derived CDR1 and CDR2 are SGHVS and FQNEAQ. This CDR3 is built from 15 residues. The CDR3 here is CASSLVDRQNYEQYF. In DNA, the CDR3 is TGTGCCAGCAGCTTAGTGGACAGGCAAAACTACGAGCAGTACTTC.

The rearrangement uses TRBV7-2 and TRBJ1-4, with TRBD1 matching over 7 bases. CDR3 size: 15 residues. Germline trimming cut 8 bases from V and 3 bases from J; bases unmatched to any gene: 9. Looked up from germline, CDR1 is SGHTA and CDR2 is FQGNSA. The CDR3 is CASGTVGQPNEKLFF. CDR3 DNA: TGTGCCAGCGGCACCGTGGGACAGCCTAATGAAAAACTGTTTTTT.

This clonotype was seen a few times. The V gene is TRBV6-1, the J gene TRBJ2-1, with TRBD2 matching over 11 bases. The J segment lost 9 bases and the V segment lost 9 bases, leaving 13 bases of the junction unmatched. This CDR3 has 15 amino acids. Germline loops: CDR1 MNHNS, CDR2 SASEGT. This chain's CDR3 is CARGAPSGGWSEQFF. The CDR3 DNA is TGTGCCAGGGGGGCCCCTAGCGGGGGGTGGAGTGAGCAGTTCTTC.

This sequence joins TRBV7-9 and TRBJ2-3, with 8 bases identical to TRBD2. Germline CDR1 reads SEHNR; CDR2 reads FQNEAQ (reference sequence). V trimming: 5 bases; J trimming: 0 bases; junction bases outside the gene matches: 7. The CDR3 is made up of 16 amino acids. CDR3 region: CASSPPGGVSTDTQYF. CDR3 DNA: TGTGCCAGCAGCCCCCCGGGGGGGGTTAGCACAGATACGCAGTATTTT. The variable domain in full, with the rest retrieved from reference TRBV7-9 and TRBJ2-3, is DTGVSQNPRHKITKRGQNVTFRCDPISEHNRLYWYRQTLGQGPEFLTYFQNEAQLEKSRLLSDRFSAERPKGSFSTLEIQRTEQGDSAMYLCASSPPGGVSTDTQYFGPGTRLTVL.